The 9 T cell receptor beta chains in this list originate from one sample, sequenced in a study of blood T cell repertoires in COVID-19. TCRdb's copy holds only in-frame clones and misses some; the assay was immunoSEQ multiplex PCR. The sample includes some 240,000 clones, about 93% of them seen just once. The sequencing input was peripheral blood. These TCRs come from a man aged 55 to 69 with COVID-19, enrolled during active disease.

The CDR3 DNA sequence: TGTGCCAGCAGCCAGAACAGGGGGTATAATTCACCCCTCCACTTT. Protein sequence: CASSQNRGYNSPLHF. This chain connects TRBV14 to TRBJ1-6; 8 bases are shared with TRBD1. Per germline, CDR1 SGHDN and CDR2 FVKESK. The CDR3 covers 15 residues. The ends lost 3 bases at V and 4 bases at J; junction bases unmatched: 2.

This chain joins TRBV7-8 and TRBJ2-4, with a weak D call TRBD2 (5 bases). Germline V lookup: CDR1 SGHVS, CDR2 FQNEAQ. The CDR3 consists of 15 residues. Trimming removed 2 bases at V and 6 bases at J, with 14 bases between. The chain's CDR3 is CASSLLSGSGNIQYF. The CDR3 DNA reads TGTGCCAGCAGCTTACTCTCGGGGTCAGGAAACATTCAGTACTTC. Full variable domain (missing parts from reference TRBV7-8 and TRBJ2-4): GAGVSQSPRYKVAKRGQDVALRCDPISGHVSLFWYQQALGQGPEFLTYFQNEAQLDKSGLPSDRFFAERPEGSVSTLKIQRTQQEDSAVYLCASSLLSGSGNIQYFGAGTRLSVL.

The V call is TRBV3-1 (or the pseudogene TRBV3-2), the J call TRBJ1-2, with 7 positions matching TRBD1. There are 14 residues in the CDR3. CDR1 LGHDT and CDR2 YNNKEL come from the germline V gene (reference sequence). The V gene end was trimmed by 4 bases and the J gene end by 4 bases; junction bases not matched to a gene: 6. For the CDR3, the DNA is TGTGCCAGCAGCCTACAGGGGACGAGCTATGGCTACACCTTC. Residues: CASSLQGTSYGYTF.

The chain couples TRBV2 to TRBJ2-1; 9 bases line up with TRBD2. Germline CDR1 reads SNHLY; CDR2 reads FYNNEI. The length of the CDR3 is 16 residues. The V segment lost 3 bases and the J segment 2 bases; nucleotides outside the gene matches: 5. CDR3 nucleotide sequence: TGTGCCAGCAGTGACTGGCGGGAGGGCCCCTACAATGAGCAGTTCTTC. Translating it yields CASSDWREGPYNEQFF. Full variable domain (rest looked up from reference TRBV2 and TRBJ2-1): EPEVTQTPSHQVTQMGQEVILRCVPISNHLYFYWYRQILGQKVEFLVSFYNNEISEKSEIFDDQFSVERPDGSNFTLKIRSTKLEDSAMYFCASSDWREGPYNEQFFGPGTRLTVL.

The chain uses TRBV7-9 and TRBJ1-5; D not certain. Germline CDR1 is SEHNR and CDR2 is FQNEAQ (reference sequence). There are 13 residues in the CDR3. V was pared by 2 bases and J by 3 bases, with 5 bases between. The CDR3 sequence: CASSLTSNQPQHF. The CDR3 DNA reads TGTGCCAGCAGCTTAACTTCCAATCAGCCCCAGCATTTT.

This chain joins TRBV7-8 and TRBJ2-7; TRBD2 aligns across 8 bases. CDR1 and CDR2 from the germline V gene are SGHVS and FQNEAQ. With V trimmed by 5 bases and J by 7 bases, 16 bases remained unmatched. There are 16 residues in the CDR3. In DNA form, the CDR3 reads TGTGCCAGCAGCCCCGGAGGCCTAGCGGGCCGTGAGGAGCAGTACTTC. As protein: CASSPGGLAGREEQYF.

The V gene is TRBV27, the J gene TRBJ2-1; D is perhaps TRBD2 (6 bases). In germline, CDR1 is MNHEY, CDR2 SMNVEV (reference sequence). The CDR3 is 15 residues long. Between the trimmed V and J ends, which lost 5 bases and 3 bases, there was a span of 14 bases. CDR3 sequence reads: CASSPRGTIYNEQFF. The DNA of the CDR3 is TGTGCCAGCAGTCCACGGGGGACCATCTACAATGAGCAGTTCTTC.

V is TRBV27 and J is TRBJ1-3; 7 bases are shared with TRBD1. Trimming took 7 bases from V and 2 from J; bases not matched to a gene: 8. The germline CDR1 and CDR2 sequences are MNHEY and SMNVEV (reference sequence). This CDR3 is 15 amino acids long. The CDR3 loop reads CASKPFDRAGNTIYF. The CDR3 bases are TGTGCCAGCAAACCCTTCGACAGGGCTGGAAACACCATATATTTT.

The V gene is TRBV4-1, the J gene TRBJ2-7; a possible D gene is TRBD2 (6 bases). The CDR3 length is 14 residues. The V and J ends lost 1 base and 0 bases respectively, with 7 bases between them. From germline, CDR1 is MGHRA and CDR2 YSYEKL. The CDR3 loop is CASSQVGGSYEQYF. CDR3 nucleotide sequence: TGCGCCAGCAGCCAAGTGGGGGGCTCCTACGAGCAGTACTTC.